This TCR beta chain was sequenced during a study of blood T cell repertoires in COVID-19. Per the authors' pipeline: Using reference gene primer amplification, nucleated cell counts were estimated. The repertoire was sequenced with immunoSEQ multiplex PCR; TCRdb's copy has only in-frame clones and lacks some. The D gene and trimming were derived from the DNA, and the V and J assignments and clone size from that table. The sample has around 330,000 clones, about 91% seen once. Trimming cost V 1 base and J 8 bases, with 9 bases left between them. In germline, CDR1 is LGHDT, CDR2 YNNKEL (reference sequence). The CDR3 is made up of 13 amino acids. Across about two dozen US areas, participants ranged in age from about 18 to 100 years.

The clonotype was recovered from a middle-aged woman who had recovered from COVID-19. Input material: PBMCs or T cells enriched from blood (not recorded which). The V call is TRBV3-1 (or the pseudogene TRBV3-2), the J call TRBJ1-3; weak D call: TRBD1 (6 bases). CDR3 loop: CASSQARGDTIYF. Here the CDR3 DNA reads TGTGCCAGCAGCCAAGCCAGGGGTGACACCATATATTTT.